Sequencing of this T cell receptor (beta chain) was carried out in a study of blood T cell repertoires in COVID-19. About the study: Material from acute and convalescent COVID-19 was sourced from the United States, Italy and Spain. T cells, B-cell-depleted T cells, or PBMCs supplied cDNA or gDNA.

Germline CDR1 is SGHAT and CDR2 is FQDESV (reference sequence). This CDR3 has 13 residues. The V gene end was trimmed by 5 bases and the J gene end by 9 bases; junction bases not matched to a gene: 10. In the study's own analysis: By means of reference gene primer amplification, nucleated cell counts were estimated. Here immunoSEQ multiplex PCR was the method, and the copy in TCRdb shows in-frame clones only, minus some. Clonal size and the V and J genes are those of that table, whereas D and trimming came from the DNA. The repertoire includes some 120,000 clones, 83% of them detected once, and 5.9% sits in the top ten.

Sequenced sample: peripheral blood. This sequence joins TRBV11-1 and TRBJ2-7; 7 bases fit TRBD1. The receptor was derived from a man older than 75 with active or convalescent COVID-19. DNA for the CDR3: TGTGCCAGCAGCCCCGGACAGGATCAGGGGCAGTACTTC. Protein: CASSPGQDQGQYF.